This T cell receptor (beta chain) was observed in a study of CD8 T cells in ankylosing spondylitis. Quantitative molecular-barcoded 5'-RACE generated the TCR beta libraries. TCRdb passed the 5' RACE reads through MiXCR, listing each CDR3 protein once. The sample yields roughly 240,000 distinct CDR3 sequences, roughly 8.2% seen once. Trimming left V 9 bases short and J 6 bases short, with 9 bases between. Germline V CDR1 and CDR2: KGHDR, SFDVKD. The CDR3 consists of 11 residues. The table lists this clonotype with many counts. Its target is unknown. Regarding the study as a whole: Earlier literature documents some of the motif variants in reactive arthritis synovial fluid and blood. Matched ankylosing spondylitis synovial fluid reportedly contained a significantly enriched population of disease-linked clones. A TCR beta motif of under ten highly homologous variants appeared characteristic of ankylosing spondylitis blood.

The origin of this receptor is a female donor with ankylosing spondylitis or in good health (not recorded which). Sequencing input: blood, either unsorted or a sorted T cell fraction (not recorded which). The chain recombines TRBV24-1 with TRBJ2-3; D not resolved. In nucleotides, the CDR3 is TGTGCCACCCGGGCTCGGGATACGCAGTATTTT. Its protein is CATRARDTQYF.